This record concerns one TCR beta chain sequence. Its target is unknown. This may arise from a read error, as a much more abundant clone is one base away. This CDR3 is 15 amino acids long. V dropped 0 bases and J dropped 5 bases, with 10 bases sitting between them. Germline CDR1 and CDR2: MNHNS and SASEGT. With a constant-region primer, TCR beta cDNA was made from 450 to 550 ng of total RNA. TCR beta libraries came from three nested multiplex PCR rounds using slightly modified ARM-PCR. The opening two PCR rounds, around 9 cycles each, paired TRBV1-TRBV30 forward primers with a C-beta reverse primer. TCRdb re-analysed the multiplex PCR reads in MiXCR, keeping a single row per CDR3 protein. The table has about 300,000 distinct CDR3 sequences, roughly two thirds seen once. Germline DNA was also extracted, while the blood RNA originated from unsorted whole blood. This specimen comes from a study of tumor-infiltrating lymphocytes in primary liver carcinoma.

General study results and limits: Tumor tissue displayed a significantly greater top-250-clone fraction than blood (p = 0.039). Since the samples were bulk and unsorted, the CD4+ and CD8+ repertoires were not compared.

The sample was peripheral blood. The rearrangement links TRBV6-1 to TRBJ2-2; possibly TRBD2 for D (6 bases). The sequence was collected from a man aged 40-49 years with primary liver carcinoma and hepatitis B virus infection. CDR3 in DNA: TGTGCCAGCAGTGAAGCGGGGGGTGTGACCGGGGAGCTGTTTTTT. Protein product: CASSEAGGVTGELFF.